The clone carrying this TCR beta chain has at least ten counts. Its antigen is still unknown. These data originate in a study of human T cells and chemical hapten exposure. Study-level results: Healthy individuals' immune responses may differ from those of donors, who had alopecia. Sensitization with DPC brought no change to TCRs above 1 in 1000 in frequency.

TCRdb reprocessed the RACE reads via MiXCR and lists one record per CDR3 protein. The table lists 300,000 to 450,000 distinct CDR3 sequences, 4.8% of them singletons. The V and J ends lost 0 bases and 0 bases respectively, with 6 bases between them. The CDR3 covers 15 residues. The germline CDR1 and CDR2 sequences are SGHRS and YFSETQ. Time point reported: patch test 1, 2 weeks after DPC sensitization. Treatment noted: therapeutic diphenylcyclopropenone sensitization with weekly scalp DPC. The specimen was whole blood, collected in connection with sensitization to the hapten diphenylcyclopropenone (DPC). This TCR derives from a woman between 50 and 59 years old with alopecia areata. Some clones in this sample may be carry-over from other donors' samples. The V gene is TRBV5-1, the J gene TRBJ2-2; D unresolved. In DNA, the CDR3 is TGCGCCAGCAGCTTGGAGGTTACGAACACCGGGGAGCTGTTTTTT. Amino acid sequence: CASSLEVTNTGELFF.